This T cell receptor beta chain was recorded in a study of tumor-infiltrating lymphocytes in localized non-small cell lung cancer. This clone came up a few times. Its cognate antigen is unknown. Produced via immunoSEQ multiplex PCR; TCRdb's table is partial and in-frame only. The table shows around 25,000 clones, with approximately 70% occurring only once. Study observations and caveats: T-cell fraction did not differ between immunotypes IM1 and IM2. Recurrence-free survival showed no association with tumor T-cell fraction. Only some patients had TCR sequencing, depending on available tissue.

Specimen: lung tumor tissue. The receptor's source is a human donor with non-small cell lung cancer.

The CDR3 region has the DNA TGCGCCAGCAGCGGGGGGACAGGCAGAACTAATGAAAAACTGTTTTTT. Encoded protein: CASSGGTGRTNEKLFF. The V gene is TRBV5-1, the J gene TRBJ1-4; 8 bases match TRBD1. There are 16 residues in the CDR3. With 4 bases clipped from V and 1 base from J, the junction kept 6 bases outside the gene matches. The germline CDR1 and CDR2 sequences are SGHRS and YFSETQ.